Following are 18 T cell receptor beta chains from one sample sequenced in a study of neurological immune-mediated disorders. From the 5' RACE reads, TCRdb called clonotypes with MiXCR, one entry per CDR3 protein. The repertoire holds around 130,000 distinct CDR3 sequences, with around 3% as singletons. Sequenced material: PBMCs. These TCRs come from a woman aged 25 to 39 with multiple sclerosis.

This clonotype was found many times. The rearrangement uses TRBV12-3 or TRBV12-4 and TRBJ1-6, with 7 bases that match TRBD1. This CDR3 spans 14 amino acids. J was trimmed by 7 bases and V by 3 bases; bases with no gene match: 3. CDR3 sequence: CASSFKGANSPLHF. The CDR3 region has the DNA TGTGCCAGCAGTTTTAAGGGGGCCAATTCACCCCTCCACTTT.

Of note for this clonotype: This may arise from a read error, as a much more abundant clone is one base away. The rearrangement joins TRBV5-1 to TRBJ2-1; D gene uncertain. The CDR3 sequence is 15 residues long. The germline gives CDR1 SGHRS, CDR2 YFSETQ. V lost 4 bases, J lost 6 bases, and 17 bases lay in between. CDR3 region: CASSHPRISSNEQFF. CDR3 coding DNA: TGCGCCAGCAGCCACCCCCGGATTAGTTCCAATGAGCAGTTCTTC.

This clonotype has ten or more counts. This chain connects TRBV10-3 to TRBJ1-2; unclear D gene. Germline V CDR1 and CDR2: ENHRY, SYGVKD. This CDR3 comprises 15 residues. Trimming left V 2 bases short and J 1 base short, with 11 bases between. In DNA, the CDR3 is TGTGCCATCAGTGAGAGGACCGGGGTTAACTATGGCTACACCTTC. It codes for CAISERTGVNYGYTF.

This clonotype was observed at least ten times. V is TRBV5-6 and J is TRBJ2-6; no clear D gene. This CDR3 contains 15 residues. Germline CDR1 SGHDT, CDR2 YYEEEE. Trimming took off 3 bases at V and 0 bases at J, with 7 bases between the two ends. The CDR3 DNA is TGTGCCAGCAGCTACCTTAGCTCTGGGGCCAACGTCCTGACTTTC. It yields the protein CASSYLSSGANVLTF.

This clonotype has a count of ten or more. This rearrangement joins TRBV12-3 or TRBV12-4 to TRBJ2-7; D is perhaps TRBD1 (5 bases). V lost 5 bases and J lost 5, with 13 bases in between. The CDR3 has 13 amino acids. The CDR3 protein is CASSPTAKNEQYF. For the CDR3, the DNA is TGTGCCAGCAGTCCGACAGCGAAGAACGAGCAGTACTTC.

This clonotype has ten or more counts. The chain joins TRBV6-4 to TRBJ2-2; a weak D match, TRBD1 (5 bases). Germline CDR1 reads MRHNA; CDR2 reads SNTAGT. This CDR3 is built from 13 residues. Deletions cut 2 bases from V and 4 bases from J, with 5 bases between. This CDR3 is CASSDRGTGELFF. For the CDR3, the DNA is TGTGCCAGCAGTGACAGGGGCACCGGGGAGCTGTTTTTT.

This clonotype was counted many times. CDR3 nucleotide sequence: TGTGCCAGCAGTTTGCAGGCCACCGGGGAGCTGTTTTTT. Residues: CASSLQATGELFF. This chain joins TRBV27 and TRBJ2-2; no reliable D call. Germline V gives CDR1 MNHEY, CDR2 SMNVEV (reference sequence). Trimming shortened V by 3 bases and J by 4 bases, and 6 bases separated the two germline ends. This CDR3 has 13 residues.

Ten or more counts support this clonotype. The gene calls are TRBV7-8 and TRBJ1-2; weak D call: TRBD1 (6 bases). The CDR3 is made up of 15 amino acids. Germline V gene data show CDR1 as SGHVS and CDR2 as FQNEAQ. The V end was cut by 5 bases, the J end by 5 bases, with 18 bases between. CDR3 bases: TGTGCCAGCAGCATACAGGGACCCCTCCCGTATGGCTACACCTTC. It codes for CASSIQGPLPYGYTF.

Many counts were recorded for this clonotype. The V gene is TRBV11-1, the J gene TRBJ2-1; 9 bases match TRBD2. Germline trimming cut 4 bases from V and 3 bases from J; bases unmatched to any gene: 10. The germline gives CDR1 SGHAT, CDR2 FQDESV (reference sequence). The CDR3 is made up of 17 amino acids. The CDR3 protein is CASSSPLAGVRYNEQFF. The CDR3 region has the DNA TGTGCCAGCAGCTCCCCCTTAGCGGGAGTCCGCTACAATGAGCAGTTCTTC.

This clonotype was seen repeatedly, ten times or more. V and J are TRBV5-1 and TRBJ2-7; 10 bases fit TRBD1. V lost 0 bases to trimming and J lost 5 bases; unmatched junction nucleotides: 2. The CDR3 is 14 residues long. The germline CDR1 and CDR2 sequences are SGHRS and YFSETQ. The CDR3, as DNA: TGCGCCAGCAGCTTGGCGGGACAGGGGAACGAGCAGTACTTC. Its protein product is CASSLAGQGNEQYF.

Only a few counts were recorded for this clonotype. The chain links TRBV11-2 to TRBJ2-7, with 9 bases fitting TRBD1. The CDR3 consists of 14 residues. In germline, CDR1 is SGHAT, CDR2 FQNNGV. Trimming took 3 bases from V and 3 from J; bases not matched to a gene: 3. CDR3 protein: CASSLGQGYYEQYF. CDR3 DNA sequence: TGTGCCAGCAGCTTGGGACAGGGCTACTACGAGCAGTACTTC.

This clonotype was counted many times. The J gene is TRBJ2-5, the V gene TRBV7-2; 15 bases align to TRBD2. The V segment lost 5 bases and the J segment 5 bases; nucleotides outside the gene matches: 6. This CDR3 is built from 16 residues. Germline assignment: CDR1 SGHTA and CDR2 FQGNSA. The CDR3 nucleotides are TGTGCCAGCAGCACCGGGACTAGCGGGGGGTGGGAGACCCAGTACTTC. Its protein is CASSTGTSGGWETQYF.

This clonotype has a count of ten or more. The chain links TRBV7-2 to TRBJ2-7; 9 nucleotides line up with TRBD1. The V gene end was trimmed by 3 bases and the J gene end by 3 bases; junction bases not matched to a gene: 3. CDR1 SGHTA and CDR2 FQGNSA come from the germline V gene. The CDR3 is made up of 14 amino acids. CDR3 sequence (DNA): TGTGCCAGCAGCTTGACAGGGGGGGACTACGAGCAGTACTTC. This translates into CASSLTGGDYEQYF.

This clonotype was counted at least ten times. CDR3 DNA sequence: TGCAGTGCTAGATGGGGACCCGGGCAGGAGACCCAGTACTTC. This encodes CSARWGPGQETQYF. V is TRBV20-1 and J is TRBJ2-5; D assignment may be TRBD1 or TRBD2 (5 bases each). Trimming left V 2 bases short and J 5 bases short, with 15 bases between. The CDR3 covers 14 residues. The germline CDR1 and CDR2 sequences are DFQATT and SNEGSKA (reference sequence).

Many counts were recorded for this clonotype. This chain uses TRBV2 with TRBJ2-3; 9 nucleotides line up with TRBD2. The J segment lost 1 base and the V segment lost 6 bases, leaving 14 bases of the junction unmatched. The germline V gene encodes CDR1 SNHLY and CDR2 FYNNEI. This CDR3 is built from 18 residues. The CDR3: CASRSSLGGGARTDTQYF. The CDR3, as DNA: TGTGCCAGCAGATCCTCCCTGGGCGGGGGGGCCCGCACAGATACGCAGTATTTT. Using reference TRBV2 and TRBJ2-3 for the parts outside the CDR3, the full variable domain is EPEVTQTPSHQVTQMGQEVILRCVPISNHLYFYWYRQILGQKVEFLVSFYNNEISEKSEIFDDQFSVERPDGSNFTLKIRSTKLEDSAMYFCASRSSLGGGARTDTQYFGPGTRLTVL.

This clonotype has ten or more counts. CDR3 sequence: CSARASGLAANNEQFF. For the CDR3, the DNA is TGCAGTGCTCGAGCCTCGGGACTAGCGGCAAACAATGAGCAGTTCTTC. V is TRBV20-1 and J is TRBJ2-1; 11 bases match TRBD2. J lost 5 bases, V lost 5 bases, and 11 bases had no gene match. Germline V gene data show CDR1 as DFQATT and CDR2 as SNEGSKA (reference sequence). CDR3 length: 16 amino acids.

This clonotype was recorded at least ten times. This sequence joins TRBV20-1 and TRBJ1-1; no definite D call. The V gene's germline CDR1 is DFQATT and CDR2 SNEGSKA (reference sequence). V lost 0 bases to trimming and J lost 1 base, with 12 bases between them. This CDR3 region has 15 residues. The CDR3 protein is CSAREPGRPNTEAFF. Here the CDR3 DNA reads TGCAGTGCTAGAGAACCTGGAAGACCGAACACTGAAGCTTTCTTT.

As for this clonotype: The conserved phenylalanine or tryptophan is not found at the CDR3 terminus, so this likely reflects a read error. The chain links TRBV7-2 to TRBJ2-1; a possible D gene is TRBD2 (7 bases). The CDR3 loop spans 15 amino acids. CDR1 and CDR2 from the germline V gene are SGHTA and FQGNSA. The CDR3 here is CASPGAGVVPNAQFC. DNA for the CDR3: TGTGCCTCCCCGGGGGCGGGAGTTGTACCCAATGCGCAGTTCTGC.